One and the same sample provided the 8 T cell receptor beta chains below, sequenced in a study of graft-versus-host responses after intestinal transplantation. No antigen is known for these receptors. Repertoires were generated with immunoSEQ multiplex PCR, while TCRdb's copy carries only in-frame clones and drops some. The sample lists 40,000 to 55,000 clones; roughly 95% were seen once. The source material was unstimulated CD8+ T cells sorted from spleen or lymph node cells, sampled before transplant. The receptors were sampled from a human donor who was the organ donor for an intestinal transplant.

The gene calls are TRBV7-8 and TRBJ2-7; D could derive from TRBD1 or TRBD2 (5 bases each). With 4 bases removed from V and 2 bases from J, the gap between germline ends came to 18 bases. This CDR3 comprises 16 residues. CDR1 and CDR2 (germline): SGHVS, FQNEAQ. CDR3: CASSSVPRDPPYEQYF. The CDR3 DNA reads as TGTGCCAGCAGCTCAGTGCCCCGGGACCCTCCCTACGAGCAGTACTTC.

This chain links TRBV19 with TRBJ2-3; no reliable D call. Trimming pared 1 base from V and 3 bases from J, leaving 5 bases between. The CDR3 totals 13 residues. Germline CDR1 is LNHDA and CDR2 is SQIVND (reference sequence). The DNA for the CDR3 is TGTGCCAGTAGTATAGTTCCTACAGATACGCAGTATTTT. Protein sequence: CASSIVPTDTQYF.

The chain combines TRBV27 with TRBJ2-3; 10 bases match TRBD1. The CDR3 totals 17 residues. Per germline, CDR1 MNHEY and CDR2 SMNVEV (reference sequence). The trim removed 6 bases at V and 4 bases at J, leaving 13 bases unmatched. The DNA for the CDR3 is TGTGCCAGCAGCCCCTCGGTGGGGGACAGGGGTTCAGATACGCAGTATTTT. It is translated as CASSPSVGDRGSDTQYF.

The chain recombines TRBV27 with TRBJ2-7; 9 bases agree with TRBD1. Losses at the gene ends were 5 bases for V and 10 bases for J; bases not matched to a gene: 12. CDR1 is MNHEY and CDR2 is SMNVEV in the germline V gene (reference sequence). This CDR3 is built from 14 residues. The CDR3 region is CASSPGTGRNRQYF. CDR3 coding DNA: TGTGCCAGCAGTCCCGGGACAGGGAGGAATCGACAGTACTTC.

J is TRBJ2-7 and V is TRBV5-1; TRBD1 matches 8 bases. V shed 4 bases and J 4 bases; nucleotides not matched to a gene: 4. CDR1 SGHRS and CDR2 YFSETQ come from the germline V gene. This CDR3 comprises 13 residues. As DNA, the CDR3 is TGCGCCAGCAGCCCCCGGACAGGGTACGAGCAGTACTTC. As protein: CASSPRTGYEQYF. Variable domain in full (rest from reference TRBV5-1 and TRBJ2-7): KAGVTQTPRYLIKTRGQQVTLSCSPISGHRSVSWYQQTPGQGLQFLFEYFSETQRNKGNFPGRFSGRQFSNSRSEMNVSTLELGDSALYLCASSPRTGYEQYFGPGTRLTVT.

The chain joins TRBV28 to TRBJ1-4; D is possibly TRBD1 (6 bases). Germline loops: CDR1 MDHEN, CDR2 SYDVKM. This CDR3 spans 19 amino acids. Trimming left V 3 bases short and J 6 bases short, with 26 bases between. In DNA form, the CDR3 reads TGTGCCAGCAGTTTCCTACCCAGCCCGTCAGCAGGGGTGGATGAAAAACTGTTTTTT. Amino acids: CASSFLPSPSAGVDEKLFF.

CDR3 protein: CASSLAYEQYF. The CDR3 bases are TGTGCCAGCAGCTTGGCCTACGAGCAGTACTTC. V usage is TRBV5-5 and J usage is TRBJ2-7, with unresolved D. V lost 0 bases to trimming and J lost 2 bases, with 0 bases between them. The CDR3 covers 11 residues. Germline V gene lookup returns CDR1 SGHKS and CDR2 YYEKEE (reference sequence).

This clone was seen only once. This chain joins TRBV16 and TRBJ1-1; no definite D call. The CDR3 is made up of 14 amino acids. V gave up 0 bases and J gave up 0 bases, with 5 bases separating them. Germline V CDR1 and CDR2: KGHSY, FQNENV. The CDR3 DNA reads as TGTGCCAGCAGCCAATCGCTCGTGAACACTGAAGCTTTCTTT. Its translation: CASSQSLVNTEAFF.